The next 5 T cell receptor beta chains were all read from a single sample in a study of molecular identifiers for immune sequencing clone quantification (dated by TCRdb to between 2017 and 2018). Libraries were constructed by PCR. The sequencer listed for this sample is NextSeq 500. TCRdb reran the public reads through fastp at Q25 and MiXCR, keeping productive beta chains. When rows share a CDR3 protein, they turn into one entry using the most common DNA and genes. Here the sample has over 550,000 distinct CDR3 sequences; 25% occur a single time. The top ten constitute 0.78% of the sample. The source material was naive CD8+ T cells from blood, with Jurkat cell RNA spiked in. What this sample's cell subset or site label stands for: FACS-sorted CD8+CD4-CCR7+CD45RA+ naive T cells. The receptors shown here come from a human donor in good health. Some libraries in this study had Jurkat cell RNA spiked in.

This clonotype has at least ten counts. The chain has TRBV28 and TRBJ2-3; D may correspond to TRBD1 or TRBD2 (5 bases each). Germline V gene lookup returns CDR1 MDHEN and CDR2 SYDVKM. V gave up 5 bases and J gave up 5 bases, with 14 bases separating them. This CDR3 is built from 14 residues. CDR3 DNA sequence: TGTGCCAGCAGTCCCGTTGGGACGGGAGATACGCAGTATTTT. Protein: CASSPVGTGDTQYF. The entire variable domain, with the rest obtained from reference TRBV28 and TRBJ2-3, is as follows: DVKVTQSSRYLVKRTGEKVFLECVQDMDHENMFWYRQDPGLGLRLIYFSYDVKMKEKGDIPEGYSVSREKKERFSLILESASTNQTSMYLCASSPVGTGDTQYFGPGTRLTVL.

This clonotype was seen ten or more times. This chain connects TRBV7-9 to TRBJ2-1; D is possibly TRBD2 (5 bases). Deletions cut 5 bases from V and 9 bases from J, with 8 bases between. From germline, CDR1 is SEHNR and CDR2 FQNEAQ (reference sequence). CDR3 length: 11 residues. DNA of the CDR3: TGTGCCAGCAGCACTAGTCTTGAGCAGTTCTTC. This codes for CASSTSLEQFF.

Concerning this clonotype: A much larger clone lies one base from this, so it may be a read error. The chain employs TRBV10-3 and TRBJ2-3; D may be TRBD2 (5 bases). The CDR3 sequence is 17 residues long. Germline V gene lookup returns CDR1 ENHRY and CDR2 SYGVKD. V was pared by 4 bases and J by 0 bases, with 17 bases between. For the CDR3, the DNA is TGTGCCATCAGTGGAGGGCCACGGGAAGTTAGCACAGATACGCAGTATTTT. Its protein product is CAISGGPREVSTDTQYF.

V gene TRBV20-1 combines with J gene TRBJ1-5; D is perhaps TRBD1 (5 bases). Germline V CDR1 and CDR2: DFQATT, SNEGSKA (reference sequence). The CDR3 extends over 15 amino acids. Trimming took 1 base from V and 2 from J, leaving 12 bases between them. The CDR3 loop is CSARAGVVGNQPQHF. The CDR3 coding sequence is TGCAGTGCTAGAGCGGGGGTAGTGGGCAATCAGCCCCAGCATTTT.

This clonotype turned up a few times. The chain has TRBV6-2 or TRBV6-3 and TRBJ2-7; possibly TRBD2 for D (6 bases). Germline values: CDR1 MNHEY, CDR2 SVGEGT. Deletions cut 3 bases from V and 0 bases from J, with 15 bases between. The CDR3 runs to 16 residues. DNA of the CDR3: TGTGCCAGCAGTTATCGCCGGGAGCTACTCTCCTACGAGCAGTACTTC. Translated, it gives CASSYRRELLSYEQYF.